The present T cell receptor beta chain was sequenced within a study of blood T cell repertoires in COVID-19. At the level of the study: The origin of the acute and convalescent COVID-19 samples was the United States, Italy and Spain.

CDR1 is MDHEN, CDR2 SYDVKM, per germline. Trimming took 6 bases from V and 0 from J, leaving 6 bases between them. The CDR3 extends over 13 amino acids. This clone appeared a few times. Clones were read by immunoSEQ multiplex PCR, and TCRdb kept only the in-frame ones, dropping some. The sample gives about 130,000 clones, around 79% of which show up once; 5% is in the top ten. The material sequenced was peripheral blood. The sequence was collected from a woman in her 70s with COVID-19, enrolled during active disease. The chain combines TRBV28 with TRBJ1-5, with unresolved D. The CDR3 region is CASSHYSNQPQHF. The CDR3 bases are TGTGCCAGCAGCCACTATAGCAATCAGCCCCAGCATTTT.